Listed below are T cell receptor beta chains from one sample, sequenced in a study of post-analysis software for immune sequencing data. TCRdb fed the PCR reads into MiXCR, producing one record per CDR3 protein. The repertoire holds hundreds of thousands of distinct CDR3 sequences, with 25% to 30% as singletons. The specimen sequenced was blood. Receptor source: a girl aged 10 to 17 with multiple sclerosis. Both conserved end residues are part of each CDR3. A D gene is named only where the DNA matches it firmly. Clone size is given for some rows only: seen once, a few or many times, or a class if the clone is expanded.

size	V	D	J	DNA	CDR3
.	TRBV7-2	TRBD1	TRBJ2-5	TGTGCCAGCAGCCCAAGAAGGACAGGGGAGACCCAGTACTTC	CASSPRRTGETQYF
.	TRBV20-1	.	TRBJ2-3	TGCAGTGCCCTAGGGGCCGGCACAGATACGCAGTATTTT	CSALGAGTDTQYF
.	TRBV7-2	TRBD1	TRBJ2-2	TGTGCCAGCAGCTCGCAGGGGGTTAACACCGGGGAGCTGTTTTTT	CASSSQGVNTGELFF
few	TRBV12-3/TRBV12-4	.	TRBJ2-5	TGTGCCAGCAGTTCCGCCGCGGGGCGGACCCAGTACTTC	CASSSAAGRTQYF
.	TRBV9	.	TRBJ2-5	TGTGCCAGCAGCGTTGATCCCGGGGGGCTCGGAGAGACCCAGTACTTC	CASSVDPGGLGETQYF
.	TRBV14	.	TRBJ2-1	TGTGCCAGCAGCCAAGATGCGGCGACCGTTTATTGGTCTGAGCAGTTCTTC	CASSQDAATVYWSEQFF
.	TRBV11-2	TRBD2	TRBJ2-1	TGTGCCAGCAGCTTATCACTAGCGGGAGCCAATGAGCAGTTCTTC	CASSLSLAGANEQFF
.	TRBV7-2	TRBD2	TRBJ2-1	TGTGCCAGCAGCTCTCCGGGACTAGCGGGCTATGAGCAGTTCTTC	CASSSPGLAGYEQFF
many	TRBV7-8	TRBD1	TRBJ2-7	TGTGCCAGCAGCCTACAGGGGGGTGCGGTGAGCGAGCAGTACTTC	CASSLQGGAVSEQYF
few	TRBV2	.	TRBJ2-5	TGTGCCAGCAGTGAGCGGGAATGGAACCAAGAGACCCAGTACTTC	CASSEREWNQETQYF
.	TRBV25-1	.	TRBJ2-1	TGTGCCAGCAGCCATCCTACCTACAATAAGCAGTTCTTC	CASSHPTYNKQFF
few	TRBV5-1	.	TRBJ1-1	TGCGCCAGCAGCGGACGAGCGGAGGGACGGGCTTTCTTT	CASSGRAEGRAFF